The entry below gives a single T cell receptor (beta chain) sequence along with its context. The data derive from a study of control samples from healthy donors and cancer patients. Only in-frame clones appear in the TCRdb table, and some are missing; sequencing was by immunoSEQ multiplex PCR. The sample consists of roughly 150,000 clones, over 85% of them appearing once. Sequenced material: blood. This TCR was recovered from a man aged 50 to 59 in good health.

CDR3 sequence (DNA): TGCGCCAGCAGCTTGGAGGGGGGGCTGGGGTCACCCCTCCACTTT. Protein sequence: CASSLEGGLGSPLHF. The rearrangement joins TRBV5-1 to TRBJ1-6; maybe TRBD1 (6 bases). Germline V gene lookup returns CDR1 SGHRS and CDR2 YFSETQ. The CDR3 spans 15 residues. Trimming took off 0 bases at V and 10 bases at J, with 14 bases between the two ends.